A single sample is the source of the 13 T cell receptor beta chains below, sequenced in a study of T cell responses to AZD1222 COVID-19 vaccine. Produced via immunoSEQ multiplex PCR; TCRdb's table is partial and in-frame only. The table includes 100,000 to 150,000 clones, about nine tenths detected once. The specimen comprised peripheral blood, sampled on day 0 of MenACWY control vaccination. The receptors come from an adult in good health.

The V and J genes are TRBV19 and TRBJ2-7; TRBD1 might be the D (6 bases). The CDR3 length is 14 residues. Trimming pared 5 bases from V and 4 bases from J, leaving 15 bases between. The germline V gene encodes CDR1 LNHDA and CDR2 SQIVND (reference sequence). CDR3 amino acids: CASSPKLTGYEQYF. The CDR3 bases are TGTGCCAGTAGTCCCAAACTAACAGGGTACGAGCAGTACTTC. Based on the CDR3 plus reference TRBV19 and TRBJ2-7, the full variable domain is DGGITQSPKYLFRKEGQNVTLSCEQNLNHDAMYWYRQDPGQGLRLIYYSQIVNDFQKGDIAEGYSVSREKKESFPLTVTSAQKNPTAFYLCASSPKLTGYEQYFGPGTRLTVT.

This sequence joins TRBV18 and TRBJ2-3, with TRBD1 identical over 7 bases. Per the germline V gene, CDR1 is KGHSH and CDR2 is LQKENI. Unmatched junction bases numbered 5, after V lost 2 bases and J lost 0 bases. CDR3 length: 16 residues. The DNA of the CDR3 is TGTGCCAGCTCACCAGCGGACAGGAGGAGCACAGATACGCAGTATTTT. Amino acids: CASSPADRRSTDTQYF.

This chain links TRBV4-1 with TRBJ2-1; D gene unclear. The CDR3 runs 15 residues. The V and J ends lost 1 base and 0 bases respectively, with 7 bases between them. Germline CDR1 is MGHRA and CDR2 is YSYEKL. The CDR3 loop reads CASSQGAVSYNEQFF. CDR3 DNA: TGCGCCAGCAGCCAAGGCGCGGTCTCCTACAATGAGCAGTTCTTC.

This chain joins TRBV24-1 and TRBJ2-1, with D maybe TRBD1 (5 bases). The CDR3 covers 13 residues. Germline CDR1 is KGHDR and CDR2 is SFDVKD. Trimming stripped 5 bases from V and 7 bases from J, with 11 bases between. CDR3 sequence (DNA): TGTGCCACCAGTGTGTCAGGGATGAATGAGCAGTTCTTC. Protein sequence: CATSVSGMNEQFF.

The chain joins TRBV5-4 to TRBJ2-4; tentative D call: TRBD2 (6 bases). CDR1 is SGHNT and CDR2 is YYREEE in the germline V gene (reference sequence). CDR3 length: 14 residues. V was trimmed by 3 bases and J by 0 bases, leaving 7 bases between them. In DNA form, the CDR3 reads TGTGCCAGCAGCTCGGGACTAGCCAAAAACATTCAGTACTTC. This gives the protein CASSSGLAKNIQYF.

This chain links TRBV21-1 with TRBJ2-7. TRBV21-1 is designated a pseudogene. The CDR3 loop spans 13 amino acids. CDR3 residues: CASCTAPLYEQYF. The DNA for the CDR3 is TGTGCCAGCTGCACGGCTCCCCTCTACGAGCAGTACTTC.

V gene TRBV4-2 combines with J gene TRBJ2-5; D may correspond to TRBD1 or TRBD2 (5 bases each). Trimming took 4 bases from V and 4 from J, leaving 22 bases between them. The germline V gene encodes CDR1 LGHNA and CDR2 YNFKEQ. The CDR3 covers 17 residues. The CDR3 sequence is CASSPHTAPGAVETQYF. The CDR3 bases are TGTGCCAGCAGCCCCCATACGGCCCCCGGGGCGGTAGAGACCCAGTACTTC.

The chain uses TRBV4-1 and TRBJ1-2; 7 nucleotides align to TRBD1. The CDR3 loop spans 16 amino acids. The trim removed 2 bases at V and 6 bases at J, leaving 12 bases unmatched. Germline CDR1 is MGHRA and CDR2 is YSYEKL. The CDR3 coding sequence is TGCGCCAGCAGCCAAAAGGTTCGGGACAGCTCAAATGGCTACACCTTC. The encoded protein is CASSQKVRDSSNGYTF.

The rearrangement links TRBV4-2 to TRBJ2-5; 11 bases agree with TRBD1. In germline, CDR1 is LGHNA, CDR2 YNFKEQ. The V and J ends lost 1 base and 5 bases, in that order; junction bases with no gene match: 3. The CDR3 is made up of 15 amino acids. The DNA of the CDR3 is TGTGCCAGCAGCCAAGGGACAGGGGGCTCGGAGACCCAGTACTTC. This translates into CASSQGTGGSETQYF.

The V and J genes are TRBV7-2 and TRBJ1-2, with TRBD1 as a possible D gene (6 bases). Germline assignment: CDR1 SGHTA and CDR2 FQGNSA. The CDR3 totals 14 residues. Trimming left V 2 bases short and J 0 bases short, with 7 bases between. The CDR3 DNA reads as TGTGCCAGCAGCTTATGGACAGCTAACTATGGCTACACCTTC. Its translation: CASSLWTANYGYTF.

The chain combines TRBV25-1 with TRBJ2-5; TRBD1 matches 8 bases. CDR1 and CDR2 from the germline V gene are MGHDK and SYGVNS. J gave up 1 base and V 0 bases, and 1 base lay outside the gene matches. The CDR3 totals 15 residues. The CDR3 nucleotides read TGTGCCAGCAGTGAATACGGGACAGGCCAAGAGACCCAGTACTTC. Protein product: CASSEYGTGQETQYF.

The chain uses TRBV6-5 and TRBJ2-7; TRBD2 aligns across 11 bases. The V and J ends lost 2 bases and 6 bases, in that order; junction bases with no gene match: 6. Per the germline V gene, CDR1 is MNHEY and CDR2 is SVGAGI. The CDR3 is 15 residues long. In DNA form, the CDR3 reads TGTGCCAGCAGTTACGACCGACTAGCGGGAACCGAGCAGTACTTC. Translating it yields CASSYDRLAGTEQYF.

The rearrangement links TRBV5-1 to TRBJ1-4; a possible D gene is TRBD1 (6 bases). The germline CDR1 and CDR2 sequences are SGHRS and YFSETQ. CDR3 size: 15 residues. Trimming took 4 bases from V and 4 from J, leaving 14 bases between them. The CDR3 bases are TGCGCCAGCAGCACCTCAGGGGATGTTAATGAAAAACTGTTTTTT. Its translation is CASSTSGDVNEKLFF.